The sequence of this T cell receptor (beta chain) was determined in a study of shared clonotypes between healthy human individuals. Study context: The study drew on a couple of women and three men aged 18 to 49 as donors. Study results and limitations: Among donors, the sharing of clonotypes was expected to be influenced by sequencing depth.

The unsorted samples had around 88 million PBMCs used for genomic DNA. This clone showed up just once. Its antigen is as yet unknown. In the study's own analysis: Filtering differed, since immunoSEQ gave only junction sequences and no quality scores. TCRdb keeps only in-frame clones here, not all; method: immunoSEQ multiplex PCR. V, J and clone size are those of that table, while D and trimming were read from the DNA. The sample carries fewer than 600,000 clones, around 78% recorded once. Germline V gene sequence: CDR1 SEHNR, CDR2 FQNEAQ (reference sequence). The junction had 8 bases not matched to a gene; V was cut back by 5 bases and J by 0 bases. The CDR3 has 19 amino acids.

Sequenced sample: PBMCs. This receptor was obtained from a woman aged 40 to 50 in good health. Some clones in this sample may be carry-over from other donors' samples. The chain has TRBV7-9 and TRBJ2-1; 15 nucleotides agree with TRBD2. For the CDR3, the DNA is TGTGCCAGCAGCCCCGGACTAGCGGGAGGGGAGAGCTCCTACAATGAGCAGTTCTTC. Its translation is CASSPGLAGGESSYNEQFF.